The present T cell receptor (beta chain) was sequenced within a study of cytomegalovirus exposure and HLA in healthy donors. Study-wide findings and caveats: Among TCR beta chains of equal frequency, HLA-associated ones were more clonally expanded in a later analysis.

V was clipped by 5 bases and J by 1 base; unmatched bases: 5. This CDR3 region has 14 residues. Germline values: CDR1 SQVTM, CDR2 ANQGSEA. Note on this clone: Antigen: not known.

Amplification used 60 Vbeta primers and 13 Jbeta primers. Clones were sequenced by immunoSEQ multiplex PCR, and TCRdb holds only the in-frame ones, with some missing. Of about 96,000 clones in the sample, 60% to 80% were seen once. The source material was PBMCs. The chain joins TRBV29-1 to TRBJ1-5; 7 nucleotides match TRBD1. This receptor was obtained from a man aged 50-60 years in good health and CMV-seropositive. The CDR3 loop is CSVKGGASNQPQHF. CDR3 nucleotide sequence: TGCAGCGTTAAAGGGGGCGCGAGCAATCAGCCCCAGCATTTT. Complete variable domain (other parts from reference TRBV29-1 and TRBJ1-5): SAVISQKPSRDICQRGTSLTIQCQVDSQVTMMFWYRQQPGQSLTLIATANQGSEATYESGFVIDKFPISRPNLTFSTLTVSNMSPEDSSIYLCSVKGGASNQPQHFGDGTRLSIL.